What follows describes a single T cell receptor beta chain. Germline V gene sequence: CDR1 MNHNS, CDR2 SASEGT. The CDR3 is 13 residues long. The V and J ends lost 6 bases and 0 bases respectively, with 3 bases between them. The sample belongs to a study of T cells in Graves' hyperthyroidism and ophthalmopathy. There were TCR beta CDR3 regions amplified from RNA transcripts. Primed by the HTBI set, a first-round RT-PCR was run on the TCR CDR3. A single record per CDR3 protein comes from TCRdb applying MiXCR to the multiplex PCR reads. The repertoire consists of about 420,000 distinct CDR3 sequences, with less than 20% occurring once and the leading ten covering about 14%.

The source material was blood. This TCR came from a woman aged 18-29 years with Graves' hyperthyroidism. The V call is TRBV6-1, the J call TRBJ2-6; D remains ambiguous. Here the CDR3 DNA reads TGTGCCAGCAGGGCCTCTGGGGCCAACGTCCTGACTTTC. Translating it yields CASRASGANVLTF.